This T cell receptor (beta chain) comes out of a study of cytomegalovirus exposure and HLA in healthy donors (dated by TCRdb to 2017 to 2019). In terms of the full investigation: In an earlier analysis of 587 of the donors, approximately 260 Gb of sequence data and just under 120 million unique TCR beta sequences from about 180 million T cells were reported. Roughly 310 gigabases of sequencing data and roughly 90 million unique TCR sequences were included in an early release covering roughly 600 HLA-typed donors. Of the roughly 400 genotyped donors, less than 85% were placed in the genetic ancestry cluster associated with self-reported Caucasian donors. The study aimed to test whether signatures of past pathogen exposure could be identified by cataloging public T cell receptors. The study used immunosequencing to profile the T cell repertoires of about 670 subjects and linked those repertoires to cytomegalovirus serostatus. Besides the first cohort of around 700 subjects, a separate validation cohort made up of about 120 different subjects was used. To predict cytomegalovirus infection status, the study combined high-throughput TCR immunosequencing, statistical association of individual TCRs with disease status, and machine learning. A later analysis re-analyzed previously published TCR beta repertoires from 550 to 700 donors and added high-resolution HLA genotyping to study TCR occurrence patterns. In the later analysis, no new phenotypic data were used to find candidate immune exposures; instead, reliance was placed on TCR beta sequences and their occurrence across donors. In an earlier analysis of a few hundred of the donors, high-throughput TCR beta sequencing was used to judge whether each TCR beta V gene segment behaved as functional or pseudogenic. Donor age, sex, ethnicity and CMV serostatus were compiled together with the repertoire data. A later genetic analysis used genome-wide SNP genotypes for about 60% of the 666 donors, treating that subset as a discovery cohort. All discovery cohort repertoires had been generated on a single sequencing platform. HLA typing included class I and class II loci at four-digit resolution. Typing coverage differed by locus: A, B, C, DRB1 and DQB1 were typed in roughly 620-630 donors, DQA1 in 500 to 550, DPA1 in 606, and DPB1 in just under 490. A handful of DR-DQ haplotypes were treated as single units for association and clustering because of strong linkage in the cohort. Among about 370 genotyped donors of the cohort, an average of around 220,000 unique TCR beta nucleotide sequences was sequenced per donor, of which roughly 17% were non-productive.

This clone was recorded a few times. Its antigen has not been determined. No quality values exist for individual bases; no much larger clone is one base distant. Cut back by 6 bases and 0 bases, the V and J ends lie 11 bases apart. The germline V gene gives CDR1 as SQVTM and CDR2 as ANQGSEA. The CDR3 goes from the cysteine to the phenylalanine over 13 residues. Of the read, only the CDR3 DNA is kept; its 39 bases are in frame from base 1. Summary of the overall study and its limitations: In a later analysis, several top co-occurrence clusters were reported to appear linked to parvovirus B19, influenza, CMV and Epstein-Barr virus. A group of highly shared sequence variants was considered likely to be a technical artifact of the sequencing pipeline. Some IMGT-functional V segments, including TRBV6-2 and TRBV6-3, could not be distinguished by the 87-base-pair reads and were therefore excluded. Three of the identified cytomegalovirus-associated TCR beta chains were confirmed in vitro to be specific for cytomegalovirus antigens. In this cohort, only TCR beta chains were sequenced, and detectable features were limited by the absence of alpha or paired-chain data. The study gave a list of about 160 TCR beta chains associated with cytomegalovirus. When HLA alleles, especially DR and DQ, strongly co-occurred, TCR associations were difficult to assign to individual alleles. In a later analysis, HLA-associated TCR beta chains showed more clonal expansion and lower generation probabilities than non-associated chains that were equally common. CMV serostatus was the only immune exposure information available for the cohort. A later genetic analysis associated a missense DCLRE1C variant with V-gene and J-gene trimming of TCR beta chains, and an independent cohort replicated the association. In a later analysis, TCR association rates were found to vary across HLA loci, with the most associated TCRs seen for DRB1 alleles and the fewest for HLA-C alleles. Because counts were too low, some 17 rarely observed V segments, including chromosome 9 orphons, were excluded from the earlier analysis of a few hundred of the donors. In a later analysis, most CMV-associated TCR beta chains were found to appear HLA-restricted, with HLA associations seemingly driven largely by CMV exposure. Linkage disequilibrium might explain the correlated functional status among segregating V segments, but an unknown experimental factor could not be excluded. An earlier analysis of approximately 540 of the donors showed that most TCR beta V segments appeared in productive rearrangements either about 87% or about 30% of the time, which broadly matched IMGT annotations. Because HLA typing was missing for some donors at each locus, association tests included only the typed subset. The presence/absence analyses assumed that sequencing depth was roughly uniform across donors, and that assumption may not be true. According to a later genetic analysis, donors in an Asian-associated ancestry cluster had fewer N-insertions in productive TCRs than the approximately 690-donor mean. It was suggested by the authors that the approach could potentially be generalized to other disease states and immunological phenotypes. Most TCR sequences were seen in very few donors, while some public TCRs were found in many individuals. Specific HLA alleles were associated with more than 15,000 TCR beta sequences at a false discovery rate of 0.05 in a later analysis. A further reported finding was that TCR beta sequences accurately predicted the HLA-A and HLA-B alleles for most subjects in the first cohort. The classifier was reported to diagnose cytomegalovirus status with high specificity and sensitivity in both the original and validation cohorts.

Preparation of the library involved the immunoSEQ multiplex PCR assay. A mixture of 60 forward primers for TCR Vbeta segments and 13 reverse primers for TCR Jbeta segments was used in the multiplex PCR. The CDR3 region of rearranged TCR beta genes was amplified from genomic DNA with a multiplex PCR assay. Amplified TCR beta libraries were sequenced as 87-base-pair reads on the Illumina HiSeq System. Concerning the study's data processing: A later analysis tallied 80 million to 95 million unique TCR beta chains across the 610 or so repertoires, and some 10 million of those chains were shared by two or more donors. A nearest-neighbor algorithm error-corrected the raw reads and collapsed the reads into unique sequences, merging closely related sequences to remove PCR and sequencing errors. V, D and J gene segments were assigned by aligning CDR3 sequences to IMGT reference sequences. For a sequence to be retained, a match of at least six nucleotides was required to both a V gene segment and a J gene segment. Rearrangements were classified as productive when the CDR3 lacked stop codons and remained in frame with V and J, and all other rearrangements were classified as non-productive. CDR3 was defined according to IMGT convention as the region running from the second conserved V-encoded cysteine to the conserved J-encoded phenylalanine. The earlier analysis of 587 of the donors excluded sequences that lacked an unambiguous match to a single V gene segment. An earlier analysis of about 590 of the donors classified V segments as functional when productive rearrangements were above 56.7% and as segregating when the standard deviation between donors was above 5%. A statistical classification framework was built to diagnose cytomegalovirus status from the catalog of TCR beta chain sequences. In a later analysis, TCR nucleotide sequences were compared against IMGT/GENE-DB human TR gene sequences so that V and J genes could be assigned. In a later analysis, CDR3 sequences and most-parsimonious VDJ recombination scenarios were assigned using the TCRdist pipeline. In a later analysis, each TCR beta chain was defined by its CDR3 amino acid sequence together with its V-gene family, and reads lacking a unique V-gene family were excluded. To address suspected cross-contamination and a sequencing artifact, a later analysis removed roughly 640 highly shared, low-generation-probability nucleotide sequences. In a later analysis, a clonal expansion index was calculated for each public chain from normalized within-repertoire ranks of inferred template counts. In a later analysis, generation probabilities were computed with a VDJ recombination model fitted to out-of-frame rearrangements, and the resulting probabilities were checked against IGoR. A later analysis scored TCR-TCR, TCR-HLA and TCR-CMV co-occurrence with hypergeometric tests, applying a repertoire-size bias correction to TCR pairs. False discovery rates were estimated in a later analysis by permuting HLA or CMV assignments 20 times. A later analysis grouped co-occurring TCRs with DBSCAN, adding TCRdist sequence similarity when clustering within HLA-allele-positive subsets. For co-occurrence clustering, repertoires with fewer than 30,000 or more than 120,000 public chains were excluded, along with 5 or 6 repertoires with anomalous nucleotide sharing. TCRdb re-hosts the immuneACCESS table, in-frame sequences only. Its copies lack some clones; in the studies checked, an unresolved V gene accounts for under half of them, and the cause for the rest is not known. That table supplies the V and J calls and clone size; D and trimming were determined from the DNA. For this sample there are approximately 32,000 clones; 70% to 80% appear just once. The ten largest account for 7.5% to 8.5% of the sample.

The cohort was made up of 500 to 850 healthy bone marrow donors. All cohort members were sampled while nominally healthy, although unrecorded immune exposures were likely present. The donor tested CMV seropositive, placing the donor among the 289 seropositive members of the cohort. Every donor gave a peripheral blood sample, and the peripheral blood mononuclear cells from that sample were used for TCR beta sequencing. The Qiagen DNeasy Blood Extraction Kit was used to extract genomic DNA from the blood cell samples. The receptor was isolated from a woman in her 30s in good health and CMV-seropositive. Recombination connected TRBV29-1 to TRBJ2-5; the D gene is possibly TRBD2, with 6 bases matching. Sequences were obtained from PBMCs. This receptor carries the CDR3 CSVNAGNQETQYF. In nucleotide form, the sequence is TGCAGCGTCAACGCGGGGAACCAAGAGACCCAGTACTTC.